This T cell receptor (beta chain) was recorded in a study of T cell responses to AZD1222 COVID-19 vaccine. TCRdb's table, derived via immunoSEQ multiplex PCR, lists solely in-frame clones and lacks some. The sample carries roughly 200,000 clones, 85% to 95% recorded once. Study-wide results and caveats: Reports indicate that nearly half of spike-specific TCRs are directed at unmutated variant regions. Repertoires were collected only later (after the peak T cell response had occurred). Clonal diversity was possibly underestimated, and white British individuals and females predominated among donors. Spike regions recognized by vaccine-associated CD4 TCRs spanned the protein, led by 160-218 and 743-854.

On this clone itself: Its antigen is currently unknown.

CDR1 LNHNV and CDR2 YYDKDF come from the germline V gene (reference sequence). CDR3 length: 16 amino acids. The V end was cut by 3 bases, the J end by 2 bases, with 14 bases between. The chain recombines TRBV15 with TRBJ1-5, with D perhaps matching TRBD1 (6 bases). This sequence originates from an adult who received the MenACWY meningococcal vaccine as a control. The input for sequencing was peripheral blood, taken 28 days after the second dose of the MenACWY control vaccine. The CDR3 reads CATSRRGDGGNQPQHF. In nucleotides, the CDR3 is TGTGCCACCAGCAGGAGGGGGGACGGAGGCAATCAGCCCCAGCATTTT.